This T cell receptor (beta chain) originates from a study of ipilimumab plus nivolumab after autologous stem cell transplantation. At the level of the study: Typical patient got a handful of ipilimumab doses and about eight nivolumab doses (median).

The method was immunoSEQ multiplex PCR; TCRdb's version includes in-frame clones alone and lacks a portion of them. The sample lists 20,000 to 25,000 clones, just under 75% occurring once. The source material was PBMCs, sampled in a trial of ipilimumab plus nivolumab as post-transplant consolidation. This clonotype originated in a male donor with diffuse large B-cell lymphoma.

The CDR3: CASSVVKTSGRGTDTQYF. The CDR3 DNA is TGTGCCAGCAGCGTAGTTAAGACTAGCGGGAGGGGTACAGATACGCAGTATTTT. This rearrangement joins TRBV9 to TRBJ2-3; TRBD2 matches 14 bases. Germline V gives CDR1 SGDLS, CDR2 YYNGEE. This CDR3 has 18 residues. Trimming took 0 bases from V and 3 from J; bases not matched to a gene: 6.